These 25 T cell receptor beta chains share one sample of origin, sequenced in a study of T-cell reconstitution after alpha-beta-depleted transplantation in children. The TCRbeta library was prepared with unique molecular identifiers. TCRdb re-analysed the PCR reads in MiXCR, keeping a single row per CDR3 protein. The sample yields approximately 980,000 distinct CDR3 sequences, under 30% seen once. Sequencing was performed on PBMCs, mostly from graft donor cells, taken 360 days after TCRalphabeta/CD19-depleted stem cell transplant. These receptors all come from a boy under two years old who had a stem cell transplant for SCID, so the T cells may come from the graft donor.

This clonotype came up a few times. The chain couples TRBV10-3 to TRBJ2-7; TRBD1 agrees at 8 bases. CDR1 and CDR2 (germline): ENHRY, SYGVKD. V lost 4 bases to trimming and J lost 4 bases; unmatched junction nucleotides: 3. The CDR3 runs 13 residues. The chain's CDR3 is CAISGTGKYEQYF. The CDR3 nucleotides read TGTGCCATCAGTGGGACAGGGAAATACGAGCAGTACTTC.

The chain links TRBV18 to TRBJ1-3; D is unresolved. The CDR3 runs 14 residues. With 4 bases removed from V and 3 bases from J, the gap between germline ends came to 10 bases. Germline-derived CDR1 and CDR2 are KGHSH and LQKENI. The DNA of the CDR3 is TGTGCCAGCTCACGGGATGGGGATGGAAACACCATATATTTT. Protein sequence: CASSRDGDGNTIYF.

The chain carries TRBV20-1 and TRBJ1-1; D is unresolved. This CDR3 contains 13 residues. With 0 bases removed from V and 7 bases from J, the gap between germline ends came to 12 bases. Germline V CDR1 and CDR2: DFQATT, SNEGSKA (reference sequence). The DNA of the CDR3 is TGCAGTGCTAGAGATGGGAGGACGGGTGAAGCTTTCTTT. It encodes CSARDGRTGEAFF.

The chain joins TRBV9 to TRBJ2-2, with D unclear. The CDR3 has 13 residues. The germline V gene has CDR1 SGDLS and CDR2 YYNGEE. V shed 3 bases and J shed 1 base, with 4 bases lying between them. The chain's CDR3 is CASSDQNTGELFF. The CDR3 nucleotides read TGTGCCAGCAGCGACCAGAACACCGGGGAGCTGTTTTTT. The full variable domain, its missing parts supplied by reference TRBV9 and TRBJ2-2, is DSGVTQTPKHLITATGQRVTLRCSPRSGDLSVYWYQQSLDQGLQFLIQYYNGEERAKGNILERFSAQQFPDLHSELNLSSLELGDSALYFCASSDQNTGELFFGEGSRLTVL.

This clonotype occurred a few times. J is TRBJ2-3 and V is TRBV6-5; D unclear. Trimming left V 0 bases short and J 2 bases short, with 18 bases between. The germline V gene encodes CDR1 MNHEY and CDR2 SVGAGI. The CDR3 totals 18 residues. CDR3 amino acids: CASSYSWRPHLPTDTQYF. In nucleotides, the CDR3 is TGTGCCAGCAGTTACTCCTGGCGGCCTCATTTACCCACAGATACGCAGTATTTT.

V gene TRBV12-3 or TRBV12-4 combines with J gene TRBJ2-7, with D tentatively TRBD1 (5 bases). The CDR3 contains 13 residues. V was trimmed by 3 bases and J by 7 bases, leaving 13 bases between them. The CDR3 sequence: CASSLGPSGEQYF. Here the CDR3 DNA reads TGTGCCAGCAGTTTGGGGCCCTCAGGGGAGCAGTACTTC.

This clonotype was found many times. The CDR3 protein is CASSYGLAGASYNEQFF. The CDR3, as DNA: TGTGCCAGCAGTTACGGGCTAGCGGGGGCTTCCTACAATGAGCAGTTCTTC. The rearrangement joins TRBV6-5 to TRBJ2-1; 10 bases align to TRBD2. CDR1 MNHEY and CDR2 SVGAGI come from the germline V gene. Germline trimming cut 2 bases from V and 1 base from J; bases unmatched to any gene: 5. CDR3 length equals 17 residues.

This chain links TRBV28 with TRBJ1-1; weak D call: TRBD1 (6 bases). The CDR3 is 19 amino acids. V lost 3 bases, J lost 0 bases, and 23 bases lay in between. Per the germline V gene, CDR1 is MDHEN and CDR2 is SYDVKM. CDR3 nucleotide sequence: TGTGCCAGCAGTTTCAAACTCCTCGGACAGCCCGCGATGAACACTGAAGCTTTCTTT. It codes for CASSFKLLGQPAMNTEAFF.

This clonotype has just a few counts. V usage is TRBV5-6 and J usage is TRBJ1-1; a possible D gene is TRBD1 (6 bases). Trimming shortened V by 4 bases and J by 4 bases, and 17 bases separated the two germline ends. CDR3 length: 15 amino acids. The germline V gene encodes CDR1 SGHDT and CDR2 YYEEEE. The CDR3: CASSRKQGWGTEAFF. For the CDR3, the DNA is TGTGCCAGCAGCCGAAAACAGGGCTGGGGCACTGAAGCTTTCTTT.

The chain carries TRBV18 and TRBJ2-3, with 11 bases identical to TRBD1. CDR1 is KGHSH, CDR2 LQKENI, per germline. The CDR3 extends over 16 amino acids. V was pared by 5 bases and J by 1 base, with 5 bases of the junction left unmatched. CDR3 nucleotides: TGTGCCAGCTCAGGACAGGGGGCGACGGGCACAGATACGCAGTATTTT. It codes for CASSGQGATGTDTQYF.

The V gene is TRBV5-1, the J gene TRBJ1-4; the D gene is possibly TRBD1 (5 bases). Germline loops: CDR1 SGHRS, CDR2 YFSETQ. The V end was cut by 3 bases, the J end by 5 bases, with 14 bases between. This CDR3 region has 15 residues. CDR3 in amino acids: CASSSQGLRNEKLFF. DNA for the CDR3: TGCGCCAGCAGCTCCCAGGGCCTACGAAATGAAAAACTGTTTTTT. Full variable domain (outside the CDR3, taken from reference TRBV5-1 and TRBJ1-4): KAGVTQTPRYLIKTRGQQVTLSCSPISGHRSVSWYQQTPGQGLQFLFEYFSETQRNKGNFPGRFSGRQFSNSRSEMNVSTLELGDSALYLCASSSQGLRNEKLFFGSGTQLSVL.

V is TRBV5-1 and J is TRBJ2-5; TRBD1 aligns across 9 bases. CDR3 size: 16 residues. Germline loops: CDR1 SGHRS, CDR2 YFSETQ. Losses at the gene ends were 1 base for V and 3 bases for J; bases not matched to a gene: 7. The CDR3 spells CASSLWPGQGEETQYF. The CDR3 DNA reads as TGCGCCAGCAGCTTGTGGCCGGGACAGGGTGAAGAGACCCAGTACTTC. Together with reference TRBV5-1 and TRBJ2-5, the CDR3 gives the full variable domain: KAGVTQTPRYLIKTRGQQVTLSCSPISGHRSVSWYQQTPGQGLQFLFEYFSETQRNKGNFPGRFSGRQFSNSRSEMNVSTLELGDSALYLCASSLWPGQGEETQYFGPGTRLLVL.

This clonotype was counted many times. Germline is not matched at one junction end, which may reflect a read error. The chain carries TRBV5-1 and TRBJ2-3; 10 bases match TRBD1. This CDR3 has 15 residues. Germline-derived CDR1 and CDR2 are SGHRS and YFSETQ. The CDR3 DNA follows: TGTGCCAGCAGCCTCCCGGGACAGGGGACAGATACGCAGTATTTT. Translated, it gives CASSLPGQGTDTQYF.

In its sample, this clonotype was seen a few times. The genes are TRBV10-3 and TRBJ2-2; the match to TRBD2 covers 9 bases. The ends lost 6 bases at V and 2 bases at J; junction bases unmatched: 4. CDR1 and CDR2 from the germline V gene are ENHRY and SYGVKD. The CDR3 covers 15 residues. The CDR3: CAISIAGANTGELFF. The CDR3, as DNA: TGTGCCATCAGCATAGCGGGGGCTAACACCGGGGAGCTGTTTTTT.

This chain joins TRBV29-1 and TRBJ2-3; D unresolved. Germline V lookup: CDR1 SQVTM, CDR2 ANQGSEA. V was clipped by 8 bases and J by 2 bases, with 14 bases between them. CDR3 length: 13 residues. This CDR3 is CSFRAPPTDTQYF. DNA of the CDR3: TGCAGCTTTAGGGCGCCACCCACAGATACGCAGTATTTT.

This clonotype has a count of ten or more. This chain links TRBV29-1 with TRBJ2-5; 8 nucleotides agree with TRBD2. The CDR3 length is 15 residues. Germline values: CDR1 SQVTM, CDR2 ANQGSEA. V shed 3 bases, J shed 0 bases, and the junction held 6 bases outside the gene matches. CDR3 in amino acids: CSVDFRRGDQETQYF. The CDR3 DNA reads as TGCAGCGTTGATTTTCGGCGGGGGGACCAAGAGACCCAGTACTTC.

This chain uses TRBV2 with TRBJ2-7; D is tentatively TRBD1 or TRBD2 (5 bases each). Trimming took off 7 bases at V and 9 bases at J, with 13 bases between the two ends. The germline V gene encodes CDR1 SNHLY and CDR2 FYNNEI. The CDR3 length is 11 residues. CDR3 coding DNA: TGTGCCAGCAAGGCACCAGGGAGGCAGTACTTC. Its protein is CASKAPGRQYF.

The V gene is TRBV6-5, the J gene TRBJ2-3, with TRBD1 identical over 9 bases. This CDR3 is 13 amino acids long. Germline-derived CDR1 and CDR2 are MNHEY and SVGAGI. V shed 2 bases and J 11 bases; nucleotides not matched to a gene: 5. This chain's CDR3 is CASSYGAGQGQYF. In nucleotides, the CDR3 is TGTGCCAGCAGTTACGGAGCGGGACAGGGGCAGTATTTT.

In this sample, this clonotype turned up a few times. This chain connects TRBV6-5 to TRBJ2-1, with 7 bases fitting TRBD2. Germline V gene sequence: CDR1 MNHEY, CDR2 SVGAGI. CDR3 length: 16 amino acids. The J segment lost 7 bases and the V segment lost 2 bases, leaving 11 bases of the junction unmatched. The CDR3 loop is CASSYGGSGRENEQFF. For the CDR3, the DNA is TGTGCCAGCAGTTACGGGGGATCGGGGCGGGAGAATGAGCAGTTCTTC.

The sample holds a few counts of this clonotype. The chain combines TRBV2 with TRBJ2-2, with 10 bases that match TRBD1. This CDR3 is built from 15 residues. V gave up 6 bases and J gave up 8 bases; unmatched junction bases: 9. Germline V gene data show CDR1 as SNHLY and CDR2 as FYNNEI. The CDR3 sequence: CASRKTGTGAGELFF. The CDR3 region has the DNA TGTGCCAGCAGAAAAACCGGGACAGGGGCTGGGGAGCTGTTTTTT.

This clonotype occurred a few times. The chain links TRBV5-1 to TRBJ2-5; the D gene is possibly TRBD1 (6 bases). Per the germline V gene, CDR1 is SGHRS and CDR2 is YFSETQ. Trimming removed 1 base at V and 5 bases at J, with 15 bases between. CDR3 length: 15 amino acids. The CDR3 loop reads CASSLSPQGLETQYF. In DNA, the CDR3 is TGCGCCAGCAGCTTGTCCCCCCAGGGGCTGGAGACCCAGTACTTC.

The chain couples TRBV5-1 to TRBJ2-5; 7 bases align to TRBD2. The J segment lost 2 bases and the V segment lost 5 bases, leaving 9 bases of the junction unmatched. This CDR3 comprises 15 residues. CDR1 SGHRS and CDR2 YFSETQ come from the germline V gene. CDR3 sequence: CASRRGGGRQETQYF. In DNA form, the CDR3 reads TGCGCCAGCAGACGAGGCGGGGGACGACAAGAGACCCAGTACTTC. Full variable domain (remainder filled in from reference TRBV5-1 and TRBJ2-5): KAGVTQTPRYLIKTRGQQVTLSCSPISGHRSVSWYQQTPGQGLQFLFEYFSETQRNKGNFPGRFSGRQFSNSRSEMNVSTLELGDSALYLCASRRGGGRQETQYFGPGTRLLVL.

The chain combines TRBV7-2 with TRBJ2-2; D unresolved. The CDR3 is 14 amino acids. Germline CDR1 and CDR2: SGHTA and FQGNSA. V was pared by 2 bases and J by 6 bases, with 10 bases between. CDR3 loop: CASSLRSGAGELFF. The CDR3 DNA sequence: TGTGCCAGCAGCTTAAGGTCTGGGGCCGGGGAGCTGTTTTTT.

In this sample, this clonotype turned up a few times. J is TRBJ2-7 and V is TRBV4-1; 7 positions match TRBD1. The CDR3 length is 15 residues. Germline-derived CDR1 and CDR2 are MGHRA and YSYEKL. The junction had 5 bases not matched to a gene; V was cut back by 3 bases and J by 0 bases. CDR3 DNA: TGCGCCAGCAGCCACACGACAGGGTTCTCCTACGAGCAGTACTTC. It translates to CASSHTTGFSYEQYF.

The genes are TRBV10-3 and TRBJ2-3; the D is unclear. This CDR3 contains 15 residues. V lost 7 bases to trimming and J lost 0 bases, with 14 bases between them. The V gene's germline CDR1 is ENHRY and CDR2 SYGVKD. Here the CDR3 DNA reads TGTGCCATCAAAGACACCTCCTTGAGCACAGATACGCAGTATTTT. This codes for CAIKDTSLSTDTQYF.